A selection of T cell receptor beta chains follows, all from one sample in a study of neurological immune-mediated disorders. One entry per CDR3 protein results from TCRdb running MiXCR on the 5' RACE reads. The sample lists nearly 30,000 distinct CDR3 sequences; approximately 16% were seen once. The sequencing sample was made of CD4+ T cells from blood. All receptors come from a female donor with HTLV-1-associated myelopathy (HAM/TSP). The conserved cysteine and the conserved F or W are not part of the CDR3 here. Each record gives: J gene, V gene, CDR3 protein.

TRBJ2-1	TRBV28	ASSLDRDEQF
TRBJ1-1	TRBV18	ASSLRGDRNTEAF
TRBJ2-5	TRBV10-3	AISGPGQQETQY
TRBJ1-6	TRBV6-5	ATSRLQTPNSPLH
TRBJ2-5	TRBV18	ASSGGTGPQETQY
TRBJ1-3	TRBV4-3	ASSQATAQSGNTIY
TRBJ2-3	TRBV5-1	ASSLAGTGTDTQY
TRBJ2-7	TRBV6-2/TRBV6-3	ASSYSRGLADTGAYEQY
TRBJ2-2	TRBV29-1	VSSRQPGPGAGELF
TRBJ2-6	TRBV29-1	SVAPSGANVLT
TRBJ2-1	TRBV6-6	ASSRDSGTIDEQF
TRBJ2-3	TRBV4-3	ASSQGPQGDADTQY
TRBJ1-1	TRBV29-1	SAQGQGYTEAF
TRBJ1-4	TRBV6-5	ASSYSSGNEKLF
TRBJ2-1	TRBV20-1	SAGTEYSYNEQF
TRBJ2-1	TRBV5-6	ASSLVRVPYNEQF
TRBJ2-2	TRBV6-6	ASSYSILANELF
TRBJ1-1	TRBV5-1	ASSLAGGGDTEAF
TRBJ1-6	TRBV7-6	ASSLGVGQNSPLH
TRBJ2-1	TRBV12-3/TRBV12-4	ASSLHSYNEEF
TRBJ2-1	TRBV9	ASSVDARAGDDEQF
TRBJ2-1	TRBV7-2	ASSFYICSARSDTVEF
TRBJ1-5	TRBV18	ASSPGDDQPQH
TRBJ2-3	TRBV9	ASSVEGTGRLY
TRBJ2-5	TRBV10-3	AISEPLAGSQETQY
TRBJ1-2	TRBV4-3	ASSRSDVSYGYT
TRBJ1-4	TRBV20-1	SAGTLRRTNEKLF
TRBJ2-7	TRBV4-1	TSPRWVGSGEQY
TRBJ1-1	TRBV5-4	ASSPQTGSNTEAF